This T cell receptor (beta chain) was sequenced in a study of CD8 T cells in Susac syndrome. It was with random hexamers that 0.5 to 1 ug RNA was reverse transcribed. Multiplex immunoSEQ PCR targeted 54 Vbeta and 13 Jbeta TCR beta segments. TCRdb fed the immunoSEQ multiplex PCR reads into MiXCR, producing one record per CDR3 protein. This table has about 150,000 distinct CDR3 sequences, 95% appearing once. The junction had 3 bases not matched to a gene; V was cut back by 1 base and J by 6 bases. The CDR3 sequence is 13 residues long. The V gene's germline CDR1 is GTSNPN and CDR2 SVGIG (reference sequence). The diagnostic criteria for definite or probable disease, as recently defined, were met by the patients with Susac syndrome.

The rearrangement joins TRBV30 to TRBJ2-1; 7 bases map to TRBD2. The specimen sequenced was CD8+ T cells from PBMCs. The receptor was derived from a human donor with Susac syndrome. The CDR3 here is CAWSGTSFNEQFF. The DNA of the CDR3 is TGTGCCTGGAGTGGGACTAGTTTCAATGAGCAGTTCTTC.